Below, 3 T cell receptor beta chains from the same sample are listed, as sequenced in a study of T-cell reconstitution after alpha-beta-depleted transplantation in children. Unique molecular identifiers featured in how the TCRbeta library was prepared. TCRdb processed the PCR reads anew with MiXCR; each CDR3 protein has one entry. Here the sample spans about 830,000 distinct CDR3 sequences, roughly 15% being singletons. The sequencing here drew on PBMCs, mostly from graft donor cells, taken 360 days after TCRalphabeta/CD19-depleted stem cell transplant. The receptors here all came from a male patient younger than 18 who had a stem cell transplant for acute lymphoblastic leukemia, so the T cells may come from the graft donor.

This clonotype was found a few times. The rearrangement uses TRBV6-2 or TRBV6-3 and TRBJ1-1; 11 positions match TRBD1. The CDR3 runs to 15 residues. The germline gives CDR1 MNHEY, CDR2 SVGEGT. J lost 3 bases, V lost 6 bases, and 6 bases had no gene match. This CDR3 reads CASSGQGARYTEAFF. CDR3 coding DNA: TGTGCCAGCAGCGGACAGGGGGCTAGGTACACTGAAGCTTTCTTT.

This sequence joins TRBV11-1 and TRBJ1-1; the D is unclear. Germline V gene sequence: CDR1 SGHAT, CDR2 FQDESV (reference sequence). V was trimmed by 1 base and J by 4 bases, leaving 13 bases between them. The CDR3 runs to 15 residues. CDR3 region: CASSLGRAGPTEAFF. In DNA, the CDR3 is TGTGCCAGCAGCTTAGGGAGGGCCGGGCCCACTGAAGCTTTCTTT.

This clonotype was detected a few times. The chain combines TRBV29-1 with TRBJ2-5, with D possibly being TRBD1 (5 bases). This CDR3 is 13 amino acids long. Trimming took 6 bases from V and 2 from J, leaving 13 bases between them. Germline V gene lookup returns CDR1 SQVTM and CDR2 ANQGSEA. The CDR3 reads CSVEKGAQETQYF. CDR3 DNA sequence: TGCAGCGTCGAGAAAGGGGCTCAAGAGACCCAGTACTTC. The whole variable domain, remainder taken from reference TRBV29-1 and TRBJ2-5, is SAVISQKPSRDICQRGTSLTIQCQVDSQVTMMFWYRQQPGQSLTLIATANQGSEATYESGFVIDKFPISRPNLTFSTLTVSNMSPEDSSIYLCSVEKGAQETQYFGPGTRLLVL.